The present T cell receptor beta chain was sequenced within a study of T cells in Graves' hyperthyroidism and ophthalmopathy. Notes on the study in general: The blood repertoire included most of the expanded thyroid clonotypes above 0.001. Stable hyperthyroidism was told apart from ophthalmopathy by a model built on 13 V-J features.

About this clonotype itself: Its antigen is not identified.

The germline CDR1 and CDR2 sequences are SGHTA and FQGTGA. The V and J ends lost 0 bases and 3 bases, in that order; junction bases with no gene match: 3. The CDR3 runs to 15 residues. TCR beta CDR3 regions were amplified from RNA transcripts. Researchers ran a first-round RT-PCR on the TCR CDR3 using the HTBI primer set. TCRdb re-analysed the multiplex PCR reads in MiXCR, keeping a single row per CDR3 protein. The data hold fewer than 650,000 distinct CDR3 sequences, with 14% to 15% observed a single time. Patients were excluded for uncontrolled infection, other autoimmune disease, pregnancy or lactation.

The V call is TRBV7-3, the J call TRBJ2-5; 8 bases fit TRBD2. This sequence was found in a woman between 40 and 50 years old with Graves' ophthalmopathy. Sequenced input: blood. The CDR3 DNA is TGTGCCAGCAGCTTAACGGGACTAGAAAAAGAGACCCAGTACTTC. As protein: CASSLTGLEKETQYF.